This TCR beta chain originates from a study of CD8 T cells in ankylosing spondylitis. Whole-study results and caveats: Clones linked to disease were reported to show significant enrichment in matched ankylosing spondylitis synovial fluid. Seemingly distinctive of ankylosing spondylitis blood was a TCR beta motif formed by eight highly homologous variants. Earlier reports found some motif variants in synovial fluid and blood in reactive arthritis.

This clonotype was detected ten times or more. Its specificity is not known. TCRdb re-called the 5' RACE reads through MiXCR, storing one row per CDR3 protein. The data show 25,000 to 35,000 distinct CDR3 sequences, around 30% seen once. The clonotype was recovered from a male donor with ankylosing spondylitis. Sequencing used synovial fluid, either unsorted or a sorted T cell fraction (not recorded which).

CDR3 in amino acids: CASSRTVAGHTNEQFF. The CDR3 nucleotides read TGCGCCAGCAGCCGTACCGTAGCGGGGCATACCAATGAGCAGTTCTTC. The V gene is TRBV4-1, the J gene TRBJ2-1; 8 bases line up with TRBD2. J was trimmed by 6 bases and V by 4 bases; bases with no gene match: 11. The CDR3 extends over 16 amino acids. Germline loops: CDR1 MGHRA, CDR2 YSYEKL.